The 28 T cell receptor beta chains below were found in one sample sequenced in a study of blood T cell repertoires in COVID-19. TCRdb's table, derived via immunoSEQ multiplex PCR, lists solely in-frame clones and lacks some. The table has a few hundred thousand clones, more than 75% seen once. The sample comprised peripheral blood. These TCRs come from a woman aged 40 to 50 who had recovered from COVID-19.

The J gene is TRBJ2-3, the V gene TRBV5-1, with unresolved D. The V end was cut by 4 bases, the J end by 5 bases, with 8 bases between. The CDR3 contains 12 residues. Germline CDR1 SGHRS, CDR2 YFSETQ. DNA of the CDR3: TGCGCCAGCAGCGGCACCCGAGATACGCAGTATTTT. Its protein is CASSGTRDTQYF.

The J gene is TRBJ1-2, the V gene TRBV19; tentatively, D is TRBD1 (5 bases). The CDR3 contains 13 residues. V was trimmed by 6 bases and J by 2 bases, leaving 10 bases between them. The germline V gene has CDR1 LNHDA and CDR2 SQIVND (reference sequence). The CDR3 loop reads CASRSGPNYGYTF. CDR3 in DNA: TGTGCCAGTAGGTCAGGGCCAAACTATGGCTACACCTTC.

The CDR3, as DNA: TGTGCCACCAGTGACCCGACGGGGGGACAGGGGGCGACGGGGGAGCAGTACGTC. It yields the protein CATSDPTGGQGATGEQYV. V and J are TRBV24-1 and TRBJ2-7, with 12 bases matching TRBD1. The V and J ends lost 4 bases and 7 bases, in that order; junction bases with no gene match: 16. The CDR3 is 18 residues long. Germline V gene lookup returns CDR1 KGHDR and CDR2 SFDVKD.

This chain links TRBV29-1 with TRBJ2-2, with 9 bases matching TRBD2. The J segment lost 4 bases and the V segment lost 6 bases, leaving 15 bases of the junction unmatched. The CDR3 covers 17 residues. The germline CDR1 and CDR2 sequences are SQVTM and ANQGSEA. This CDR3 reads CSVRGLVAGGGTGELFF. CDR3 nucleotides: TGCAGCGTCCGAGGGCTAGTGGCGGGAGGGGGCACCGGGGAGCTGTTTTTT.

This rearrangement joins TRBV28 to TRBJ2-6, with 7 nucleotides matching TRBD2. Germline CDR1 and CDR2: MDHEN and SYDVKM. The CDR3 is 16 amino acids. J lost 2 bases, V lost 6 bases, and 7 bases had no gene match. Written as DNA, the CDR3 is TGTGCCAGCAGCTTACTGGGGGGGGCTGGGGCCAACGTCCTGACTTTC. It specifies CASSLLGGAGANVLTF. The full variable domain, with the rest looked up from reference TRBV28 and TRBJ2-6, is DVKVTQSSRYLVKRTGEKVFLECVQDMDHENMFWYRQDPGLGLRLIYFSYDVKMKEKGDIPEGYSVSREKKERFSLILESASTNQTSMYLCASSLLGGAGANVLTFGAGSRLTVL.

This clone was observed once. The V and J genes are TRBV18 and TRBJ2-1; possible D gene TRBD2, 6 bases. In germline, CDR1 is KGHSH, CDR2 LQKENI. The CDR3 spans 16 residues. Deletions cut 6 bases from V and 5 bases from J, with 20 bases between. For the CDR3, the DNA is TGTGCCAGCTCCCCCGCTATTGGTAGCGGTCACAATGAGCAGTTCTTC. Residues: CASSPAIGSGHNEQFF.

CDR3 coding DNA: TGTGCCAGCTCTGGCTCCCGGGACAGCTATAATTCACCCCTCCACTTT. It is translated as CASSGSRDSYNSPLHF. J is TRBJ1-6 and V is TRBV18; 7 bases align to TRBD1. From germline, CDR1 is KGHSH and CDR2 LQKENI. The trim removed 6 bases at V and 3 bases at J, leaving 8 bases unmatched. This CDR3 region has 16 residues.

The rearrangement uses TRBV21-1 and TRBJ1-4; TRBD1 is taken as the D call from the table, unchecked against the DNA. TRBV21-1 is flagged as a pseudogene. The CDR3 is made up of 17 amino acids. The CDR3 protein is CASRGTGWFATNEKLFF. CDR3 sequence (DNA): TGTGCCAGCAGAGGAACAGGGTGGTTCGCAACTAATGAAAAACTGTTTTTT.

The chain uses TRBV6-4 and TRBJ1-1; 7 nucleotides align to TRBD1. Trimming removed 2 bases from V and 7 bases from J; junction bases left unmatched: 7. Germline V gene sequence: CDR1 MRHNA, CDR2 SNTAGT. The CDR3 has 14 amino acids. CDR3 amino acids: CASSDPNRGHEAFF. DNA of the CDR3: TGTGCCAGCAGTGACCCGAACAGGGGCCATGAAGCTTTCTTT.

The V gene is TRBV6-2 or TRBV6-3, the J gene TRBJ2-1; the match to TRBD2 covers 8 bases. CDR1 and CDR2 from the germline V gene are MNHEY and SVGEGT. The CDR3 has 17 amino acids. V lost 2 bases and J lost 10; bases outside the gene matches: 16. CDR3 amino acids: CASSYRPLPTSATEQFF. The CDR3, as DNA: TGTGCCAGCAGTTACCGACCACTCCCGACTAGCGCGACAGAGCAGTTCTTC.

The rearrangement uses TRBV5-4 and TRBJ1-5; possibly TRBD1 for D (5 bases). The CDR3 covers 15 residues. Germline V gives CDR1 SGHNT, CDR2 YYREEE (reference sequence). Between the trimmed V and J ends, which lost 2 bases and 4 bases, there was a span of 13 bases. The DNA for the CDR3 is TGTGCCAGCAGCTTTGGGGGGTGGGGGAATCAGCCCCAGCATTTT. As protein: CASSFGGWGNQPQHF.

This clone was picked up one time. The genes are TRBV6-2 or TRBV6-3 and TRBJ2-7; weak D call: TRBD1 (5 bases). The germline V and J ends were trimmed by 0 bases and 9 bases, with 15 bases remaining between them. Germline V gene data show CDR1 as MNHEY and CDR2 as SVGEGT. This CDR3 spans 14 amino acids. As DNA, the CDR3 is TGTGCCAGCAGTTACTCGGGGCACCCCCATACGCAGTACGTC. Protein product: CASSYSGHPHTQYV.

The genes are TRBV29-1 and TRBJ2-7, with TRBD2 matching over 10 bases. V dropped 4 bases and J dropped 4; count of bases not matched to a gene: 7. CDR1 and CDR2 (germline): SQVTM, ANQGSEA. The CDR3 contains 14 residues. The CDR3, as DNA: TGCAGCGTTGTAGGTCCTAGCGGGAGTTACGAGCAGTACTTC. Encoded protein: CSVVGPSGSYEQYF.

This chain's CDR3 is CASSRLVAEQFF. The CDR3 region has the DNA TGTGCCAGCAGCCGCCTAGTGGCTGAGCAGTTCTTC. J is TRBJ2-1 and V is TRBV12-3 or TRBV12-4; D remains ambiguous. The CDR3 contains 12 residues. V dropped 6 bases and J dropped 9 bases, with 12 bases sitting between them.

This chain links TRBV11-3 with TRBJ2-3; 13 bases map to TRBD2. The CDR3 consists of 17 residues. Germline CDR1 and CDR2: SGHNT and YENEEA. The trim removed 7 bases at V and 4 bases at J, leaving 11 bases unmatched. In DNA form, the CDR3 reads TGTGCCAGCACGCCTTTCGCCGGACTAGCGGGAGCAGATACGCAGTATTTT. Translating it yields CASTPFAGLAGADTQYF.

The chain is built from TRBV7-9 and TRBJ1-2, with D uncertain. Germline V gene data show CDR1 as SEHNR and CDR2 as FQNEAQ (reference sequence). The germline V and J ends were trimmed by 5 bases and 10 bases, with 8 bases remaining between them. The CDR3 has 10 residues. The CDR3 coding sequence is TGTGCCAGCAGCCGACGACTCTACACCTTC. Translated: CASSRRLYTF.

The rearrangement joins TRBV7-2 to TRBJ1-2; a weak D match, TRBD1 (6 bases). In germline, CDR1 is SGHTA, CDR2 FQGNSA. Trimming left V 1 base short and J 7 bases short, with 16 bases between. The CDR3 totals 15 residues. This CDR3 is CASSLGLGAFGGYTF. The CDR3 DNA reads TGTGCCAGCAGCTTAGGTCTGGGGGCCTTTGGTGGCTACACCTTC.

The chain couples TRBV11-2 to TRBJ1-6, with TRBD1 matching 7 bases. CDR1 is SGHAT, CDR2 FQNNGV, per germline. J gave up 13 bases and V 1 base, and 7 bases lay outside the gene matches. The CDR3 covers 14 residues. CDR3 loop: CASSLGPGGYPLHF. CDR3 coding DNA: TGTGCCAGCAGCTTAGGCCCAGGGGGGTACCCCCTCCACTTT.

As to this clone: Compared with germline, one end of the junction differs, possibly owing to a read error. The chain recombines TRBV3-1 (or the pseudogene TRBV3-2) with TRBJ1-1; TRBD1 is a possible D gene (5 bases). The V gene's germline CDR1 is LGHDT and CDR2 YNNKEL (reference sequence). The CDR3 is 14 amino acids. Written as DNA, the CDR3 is TGTGCCAGCAGCCAAGGGGGGGGGAACGCTGAAGCTTTCTTT. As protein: CASSQGGGNAEAFF.

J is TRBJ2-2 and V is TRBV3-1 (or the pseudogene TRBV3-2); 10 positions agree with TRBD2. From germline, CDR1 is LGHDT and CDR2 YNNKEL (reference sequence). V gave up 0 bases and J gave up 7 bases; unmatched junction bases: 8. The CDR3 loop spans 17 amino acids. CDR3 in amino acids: CASSQEYSGRRGGELFF. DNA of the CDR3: TGTGCCAGCAGCCAAGAGTATAGCGGGAGGAGGGGCGGGGAGCTGTTTTTT.

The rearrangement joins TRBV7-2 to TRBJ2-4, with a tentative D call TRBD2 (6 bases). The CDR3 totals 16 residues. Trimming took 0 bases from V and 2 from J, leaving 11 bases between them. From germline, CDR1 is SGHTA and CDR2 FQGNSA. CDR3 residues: CASSLAGGISKNIQYF. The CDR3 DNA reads TGTGCCAGCAGCTTAGCTGGAGGGATTTCCAAAAACATTCAGTACTTC.

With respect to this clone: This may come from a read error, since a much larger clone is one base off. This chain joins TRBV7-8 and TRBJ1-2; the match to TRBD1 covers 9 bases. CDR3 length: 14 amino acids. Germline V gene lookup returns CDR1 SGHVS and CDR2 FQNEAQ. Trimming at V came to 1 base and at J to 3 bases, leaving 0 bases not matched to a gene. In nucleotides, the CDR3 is TGTGCCAGCAGCTTAGGGACAGGGGACTATGGCTACACCTTC. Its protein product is CASSLGTGDYGYTF. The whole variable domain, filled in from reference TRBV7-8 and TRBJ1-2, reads GAGVSQSPRYKVAKRGQDVALRCDPISGHVSLFWYQQALGQGPEFLTYFQNEAQLDKSGLPSDRFFAERPEGSVSTLKIQRTQQEDSAVYLCASSLGTGDYGYTFGSGTRLTVV.

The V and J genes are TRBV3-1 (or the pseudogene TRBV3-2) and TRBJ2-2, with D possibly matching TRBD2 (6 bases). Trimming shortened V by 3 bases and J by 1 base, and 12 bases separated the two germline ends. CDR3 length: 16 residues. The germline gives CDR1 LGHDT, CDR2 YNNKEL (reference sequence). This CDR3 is CASSQLAAGNTGELFF. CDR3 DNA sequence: TGTGCCAGCAGCCAGTTAGCGGCCGGGAACACCGGGGAGCTGTTTTTT.

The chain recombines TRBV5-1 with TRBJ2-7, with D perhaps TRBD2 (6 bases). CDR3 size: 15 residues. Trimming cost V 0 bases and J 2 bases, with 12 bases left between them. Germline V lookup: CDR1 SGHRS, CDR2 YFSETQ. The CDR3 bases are TGCGCCAGCAGCTTGGGGTTAGCGGACACCTACGAGCAGTACTTC. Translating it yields CASSLGLADTYEQYF.

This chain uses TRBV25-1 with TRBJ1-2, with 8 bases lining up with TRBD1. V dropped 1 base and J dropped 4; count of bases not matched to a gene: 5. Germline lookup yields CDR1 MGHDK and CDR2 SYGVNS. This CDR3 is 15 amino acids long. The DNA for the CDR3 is TGTGCCAGCAGTGAATCCCCAGGGGGCGCCTATGGCTACACCTTC. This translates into CASSESPGGAYGYTF.

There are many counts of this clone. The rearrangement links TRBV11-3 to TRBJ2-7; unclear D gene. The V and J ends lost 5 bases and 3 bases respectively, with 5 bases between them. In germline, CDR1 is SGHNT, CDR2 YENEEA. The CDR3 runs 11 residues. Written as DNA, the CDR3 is TGTGCCAGCAGCCCCCTCTACGAGCAGTACGTC. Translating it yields CASSPLYEQYV.

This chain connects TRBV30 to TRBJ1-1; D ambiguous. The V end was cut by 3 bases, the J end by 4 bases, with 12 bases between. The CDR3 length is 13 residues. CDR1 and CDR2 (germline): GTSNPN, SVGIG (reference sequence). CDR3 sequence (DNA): TGTGCCTGGAGAGGGTGGGGAGGCACTGAAGCTTTCTTT. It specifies CAWRGWGGTEAFF.

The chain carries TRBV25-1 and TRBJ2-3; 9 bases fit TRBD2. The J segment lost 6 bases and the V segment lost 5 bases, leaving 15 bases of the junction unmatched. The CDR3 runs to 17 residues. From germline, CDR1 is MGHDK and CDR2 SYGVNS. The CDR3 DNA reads TGTGCCAGCAGTCCCCCTTACGGCGGGAGGGCACCCGATACGCAGTATTTT. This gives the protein CASSPPYGGRAPDTQYF. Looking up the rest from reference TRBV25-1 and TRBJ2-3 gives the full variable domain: EADIYQTPRYLVIGTGKKITLECSQTMGHDKMYWYQQDPGMELHLIHYSYGVNSTEKGDLSSESTVSRIRTEHFPLTLESARPSHTSQYLCASSPPYGGRAPDTQYFGPGTRLTVL.